This T cell receptor beta chain was documented in a study of PD-1 blockade in classical Hodgkin lymphoma. Study as a whole: Patients received nivolumab 3 mg/kg intravenously every 2 weeks.

Germline V gene data show CDR1 as SGDLS and CDR2 as YYNGEE. V was clipped by 1 base and J by 1 base; unmatched bases: 5. This CDR3 spans 17 amino acids. Exposure to brentuximab vedotin varied, and each patient had relapsed following autologous stem cell transplantation. The table came from immunoSEQ multiplex PCR; TCRdb's copy has only in-frame clones and leaves some out. The table records nearly 100,000 clones, approximately 80% of them present only once. General observations from the study: Possibly reflecting disease activity or prior therapy, repertoire differences have causes that remain undefined. Whereas CD4+ TCR diversity had risen significantly by C4D1, CD8+ TCR diversity had not.

This clone has a count of ten or more. Antigen specificity is unknown. This receptor was obtained from a human donor with classical Hodgkin lymphoma. This chain links TRBV9 with TRBJ2-2; TRBD1 agrees at 9 bases. The sample was peripheral blood mononuclear cells (PBMCs), taken at baseline. The CDR3 reads CASSVFPGQGNTGELFF. For the CDR3, the DNA is TGTGCCAGCAGCGTATTTCCGGGACAGGGGAACACCGGGGAGCTGTTTTTT.